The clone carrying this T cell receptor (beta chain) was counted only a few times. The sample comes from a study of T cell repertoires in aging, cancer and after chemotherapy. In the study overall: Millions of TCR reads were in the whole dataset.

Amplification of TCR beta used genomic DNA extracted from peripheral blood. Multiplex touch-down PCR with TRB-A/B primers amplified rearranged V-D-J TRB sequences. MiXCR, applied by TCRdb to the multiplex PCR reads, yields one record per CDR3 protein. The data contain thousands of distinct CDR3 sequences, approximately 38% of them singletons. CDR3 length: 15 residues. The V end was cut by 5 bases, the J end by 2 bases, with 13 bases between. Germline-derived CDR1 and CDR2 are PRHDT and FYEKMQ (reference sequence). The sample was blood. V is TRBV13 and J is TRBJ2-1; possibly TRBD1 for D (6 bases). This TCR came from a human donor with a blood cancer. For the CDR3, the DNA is TGTGCCAGCAGCCTACAGGGTCTAGCCTACAATGAGCAGTTCTTC. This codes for CASSLQGLAYNEQFF.